This T cell receptor (beta chain) comes out of a study of CD8+ T cells in alopecia areata. Study at large: At a dose of 5 to 10 mg twice daily, oral tofacitinib was given to treated patients.

Documented treatment: oral pan-JAK inhibitor, 5-10 mg twice daily. Looked up from germline, CDR1 is KGHSH and CDR2 is LQKENI. This CDR3 has 19 residues. V shed 0 bases and J 0 bases; nucleotides not matched to a gene: 11. cDNA reverse transcribed from extracted RNA served as the sequencing template. Generated by immunoSEQ multiplex PCR, the TCRdb table keeps only in-frame clones and is missing some. The table lists about 270,000 clones, about 60% of them singletons. This sequence was found in a human donor with alopecia areata. The input for sequencing was CD4+ T cells sorted from blood, taken around week 52, from a patient treated with tofacitinib. The chain uses TRBV18 and TRBJ2-4; 7 bases line up with TRBD2. CDR3 sequence: CASSPPGGGGRLAKNIQYF. CDR3 nucleotide sequence: TGTGCCAGCTCACCACCGGGCGGCGGGGGACGTTTAGCCAAAAACATTCAGTACTTC.